The next 2 T cell receptor beta chains were all read from a single sample in a study of cytomegalovirus exposure and HLA in healthy donors (dated by TCRdb to the late 2010s). The library was made by the immunoSEQ multiplex PCR assay. The multiplex PCR relied on a mix of 60 forward primers for TCR Vbeta segments and 13 reverse primers for TCR Jbeta segments. TCRdb provides this immuneACCESS table in a form limited to in-frame rearrangements. Some clones are lacking; in checked studies, under half of them reflect an unresolved V gene, and why the rest are absent is not known. The table for this sample shows more than 40,000 clones. The ten top clones hold more than 0.9% of the sample. The sample comprised PBMCs. These receptors were collected from a middle-aged woman in good health and CMV-seronegative.

The V call is TRBV9, the J call TRBJ2-1; D possibly corresponds to TRBD1 (5 bases). Germline V gene data show CDR1 as SGDLS and CDR2 as YYNGEE. V was clipped by 2 bases and J by 0 bases, with 9 bases between them. The CDR3 is 15 residues long. The CDR3 nucleotides are TGTGCCAGCAGCGTGGGGCAGGGCTCCTACAATGAGCAGTTCTTC. Protein sequence: CASSVGQGSYNEQFF.

The V gene is TRBV14, the J gene TRBJ2-5; 9 bases line up with TRBD2. This CDR3 is 17 amino acids long. The trim removed 1 base at V and 5 bases at J, leaving 11 bases unmatched. Germline V lookup: CDR1 SGHDN, CDR2 FVKESK. The CDR3 region is CASSQGFSAGGLETQYF. Here the CDR3 DNA reads TGTGCCAGCAGCCAAGGGTTCAGCGCGGGAGGGCTGGAGACCCAGTACTTC.